The 17 T cell receptor beta chains presented below share a single source sample, sequenced in a study of shared clonotypes between healthy human individuals. Measured with immunoSEQ multiplex PCR; TCRdb has only the in-frame clones, and not every one. The sample has over 950,000 clones; 60% to 85% are singletons. The material sequenced was memory CD4+ T cells from PBMCs. Stated subset: CD45RA-negative fraction. The receptors originated from a man between 18 and 35 years old in good health. Some clones in this sample may be carry-over from other donors' samples.

As to this clone: Other DNA sequences in this specimen translate into the identical CDR3. This chain connects TRBV30 to TRBJ2-7; D is uncertain. The CDR3 spans 11 residues. Germline V gene data show CDR1 as GTSNPN and CDR2 as SVGIG (reference sequence). V lost 2 bases, J lost 1 base, and 3 bases lay in between. The CDR3 is CAWSRSYEQYF. DNA for the CDR3: TGTGCCTGGAGTCGATCCTACGAGCAGTACTTC.

The chain's CDR3 is CASSFFSGSSYNEQFF. In nucleotides, the CDR3 is TGTGCCAGCAGTTTTTTTTCCGGGAGCTCCTACAATGAGCAGTTCTTC. The V and J genes are TRBV28 and TRBJ2-1; D is perhaps TRBD2 (6 bases). V shed 3 bases and J shed 0 bases, with 12 bases lying between them. The CDR3 runs to 16 residues. Germline lookup yields CDR1 MDHEN and CDR2 SYDVKM. The full variable domain, in which reference TRBV28 and TRBJ2-1 provide the parts outside the CDR3, is DVKVTQSSRYLVKRTGEKVFLECVQDMDHENMFWYRQDPGLGLRLIYFSYDVKMKEKGDIPEGYSVSREKKERFSLILESASTNQTSMYLCASSFFSGSSYNEQFFGPGTRLTVL.

The V call is TRBV18, the J call TRBJ1-4, with 7 bases identical to TRBD1. This CDR3 contains 16 residues. Looked up from germline, CDR1 is KGHSH and CDR2 is LQKENI. V trimming: 5 bases; J trimming: 0 bases; junction bases outside the gene matches: 6. The CDR3 sequence: CASSIQGLATNEKLFF. CDR3 sequence (DNA): TGTGCCAGCTCAATACAGGGGCTAGCAACTAATGAAAAACTGTTTTTT.

This clone has ten or more counts. The gene calls are TRBV6-1 and TRBJ2-7, with 7 positions matching TRBD1. Losses at the gene ends were 4 bases for V and 4 bases for J; bases not matched to a gene: 10. The CDR3 contains 15 residues. Germline lookup yields CDR1 MNHNS and CDR2 SASEGT. In DNA form, the CDR3 reads TGTGCCAGCAGTGCCCAACCCAGGGACAGTTACGAGCAGTACTTC. Its protein product is CASSAQPRDSYEQYF.

This clone was seen just once. The chain recombines TRBV13 with TRBJ2-7; D is possibly TRBD2 (5 bases). V was pared by 3 bases and J by 3 bases, with 9 bases between. The CDR3 is 13 amino acids. CDR1 PRHDT and CDR2 FYEKMQ come from the germline V gene (reference sequence). CDR3: CASSFAGSYEQYF. In DNA, the CDR3 is TGTGCCAGCAGCTTTGCGGGTAGCTACGAGCAGTACTTC.

This clone was seen a few times. The chain couples TRBV19 to TRBJ1-1; possibly TRBD1 for D (5 bases). Germline assignment: CDR1 LNHDA and CDR2 SQIVND (reference sequence). The CDR3 is 13 amino acids. V shed 10 bases and J shed 0 bases, with 12 bases lying between them. CDR3 coding DNA: TGTGCCACCAGAGGGGCATTGAACACTGAAGCTTTCTTT. It specifies CATRGALNTEAFF.

V gene TRBV30 combines with J gene TRBJ2-1; TRBD2 aligns across 11 bases. The junction had 7 bases not matched to a gene; V was cut back by 5 bases and J by 10 bases. Germline-derived CDR1 and CDR2 are GTSNPN and SVGIG (reference sequence). The CDR3 contains 13 residues. DNA of the CDR3: TGTGCCTGGGAACTAGCGGGAGCCGGGGAGCAGTTCTTC. Protein sequence: CAWELAGAGEQFF.

The chain combines TRBV5-1 with TRBJ2-3, with D perhaps matching TRBD1 (6 bases). CDR1 is SGHRS and CDR2 is YFSETQ in the germline V gene. Between the trimmed V and J ends, which lost 4 bases and 1 base, there was a span of 13 bases. The CDR3 has 15 residues. The CDR3 here is CASSNQGQGTDTQYF. In DNA, the CDR3 is TGCGCCAGCAGCAATCAGGGGCAAGGCACAGATACGCAGTATTTT.

This clone was detected only a few times. The chain combines TRBV5-1 with TRBJ1-1; a possible D gene is TRBD1 (6 bases). CDR3 size: 14 residues. Trimming removed 6 bases from V and 3 bases from J, with 15 bases in between. CDR1 and CDR2 (germline): SGHRS, YFSETQ. DNA of the CDR3: TGCGCCAGCACCGAGGGGACAATCGACACTGAAGCTTTCTTT. Translation gives CASTEGTIDTEAFF.

The count of this clone is one. The V gene is TRBV30, the J gene TRBJ1-4; D remains unclear. V lost 1 base to trimming and J lost 3 bases, with 12 bases between them. The germline gives CDR1 GTSNPN, CDR2 SVGIG (reference sequence). The CDR3 consists of 15 residues. The CDR3 DNA follows: TGTGCCTGGAGTGACCAAATCTGGTCTAATGAAAAACTGTTTTTT. Its protein product is CAWSDQIWSNEKLFF.

The sample holds a few counts of this clone. The chain has TRBV9 and TRBJ1-3, with D unresolved. The V end was cut by 0 bases, the J end by 7 bases, with 8 bases between. The CDR3 length is 13 residues. Germline V gives CDR1 SGDLS, CDR2 YYNGEE. In DNA, the CDR3 is TGTGCCAGCAGCGTAGGGATTAGGAACACCATATATTTT. Translation: CASSVGIRNTIYF.

The chain joins TRBV7-3 to TRBJ2-7; 8 nucleotides align to TRBD1. Germline-derived CDR1 and CDR2 are SGHTA and FQGTGA. This CDR3 is built from 13 residues. Germline trimming cut 3 bases from V and 5 bases from J; bases unmatched to any gene: 3. The CDR3 region has the DNA TGTGCCAGCAGCTTTAACAGGGGGAACGAGCAGTACTTC. This translates into CASSFNRGNEQYF.

As regards this clone: This specimen includes other DNA sequences encoding the same CDR3. The genes are TRBV6-5 and TRBJ2-3; D possibly corresponds to TRBD2 (6 bases). V lost 0 bases, J lost 4 bases, and 8 bases lay in between. CDR3 size: 14 residues. Germline CDR1 reads MNHEY; CDR2 reads SVGAGI. CDR3 sequence: CASSYSGGADTQYF. The CDR3 nucleotides are TGTGCCAGCAGTTACTCCGGGGGAGCAGATACGCAGTATTTT.

The chain combines TRBV5-5 with TRBJ2-1; the match to TRBD1 covers 8 bases. Germline loops: CDR1 SGHKS, CDR2 YYEKEE (reference sequence). Trimming cost V 4 bases and J 1 base; bases outside gene matches: 4. CDR3 length: 15 amino acids. CDR3 region: CASSPQGASYNEQFF. For the CDR3, the DNA is TGTGCCAGCAGCCCTCAGGGGGCGTCCTACAATGAGCAGTTCTTC.

The genes are TRBV6-1 and TRBJ2-1; no firm D call. There are 14 residues in the CDR3. Per the germline V gene, CDR1 is MNHNS and CDR2 is SASEGT. Trimming removed 6 bases at V and 5 bases at J, with 14 bases between. CDR3 sequence reads: CASSDSVRDNEQFF. CDR3 DNA: TGTGCCAGCAGCGACTCCGTCCGGGACAATGAGCAGTTCTTC.

Comment on this clone: Additional DNA sequences in this sample encode the identical CDR3. The chain combines TRBV5-4 with TRBJ2-5; TRBD2 agrees at 11 bases. Per the germline V gene, CDR1 is SGHNT and CDR2 is YYREEE (reference sequence). With V trimmed by 3 bases and J by 2 bases, 3 bases remained unmatched. The CDR3 runs 15 residues. CDR3: CASSSGTSGQETQYF. The CDR3 bases are TGTGCCAGCAGCTCCGGGACTAGCGGACAAGAGACCCAGTACTTC.

In this sample, this clone turned up once. The chain recombines TRBV5-1 with TRBJ2-7, with 10 nucleotides matching TRBD2. Germline V gene data show CDR1 as SGHRS and CDR2 as YFSETQ. The CDR3 length is 15 residues. With V trimmed by 1 base and J by 7 bases, 8 bases remained unmatched. Written as DNA, the CDR3 is TGCGCCAGCAGCTTGCGGACTAGCGGAAACCAGGAGCAGTACTTC. This gives the protein CASSLRTSGNQEQYF. The whole variable domain, filled in from reference TRBV5-1 and TRBJ2-7, reads KAGVTQTPRYLIKTRGQQVTLSCSPISGHRSVSWYQQTPGQGLQFLFEYFSETQRNKGNFPGRFSGRQFSNSRSEMNVSTLELGDSALYLCASSLRTSGNQEQYFGPGTRLTVT.